A selection of T cell receptor beta chains follows, all from one sample in a study of graft-versus-host responses after intestinal transplantation. Some clones are missing from TCRdb's copy, which holds only in-frame ones; the method was immunoSEQ multiplex PCR. The sample carries 6,500 to 7,500 clones, approximately 23% recorded once. This sample comprised alloreactive CD4+ T cells from a mixed lymphocyte reaction culture, obtained before transplantation. These receptors were obtained from a human patient who was an organ donor for intestinal transplantation. Both conserved end residues are part of each CDR3. D genes are given only for firm matches. Some rows mark clone size as missing; the rest say once, few, many or name a class of expanded clone.

CDR3 protein	CDR3 DNA	V gene	clone size	J gene	D gene
CASICNVPGKNYGYTF	TGTGCCAGCATATGTAACGTACCAGGAAAGAACTATGGCTACACCTTC	TRBV5-4	-	TRBJ1-2	-
CASSKLLAGETQYF	TGTGCCAGCAGCAAACTACTAGCGGGAGAGACCCAGTACTTC	TRBV21-1	-	TRBJ2-5	-
CASSLVARNTEAFF	TGTGCCAGCAGCTTAGTAGCGAGGAACACTGAAGCTTTCTTT	TRBV7-4	-	TRBJ1-1	-
CATSRDPSLPGLYNEQFF	TGTGCCACCAGCAGAGATCCTTCATTACCGGGACTCTACAATGAGCAGTTCTTC	TRBV15	-	TRBJ2-1	-
CASSPGPPLSTDTQYF	TGTGCCAGCAGCCCAGGGCCCCCCCTTAGCACAGATACGCAGTATTTT	TRBV7-2	medium-sized	TRBJ2-3	-
CASTISGGSYTGELFF	TGTGCCAGTACTATATCTGGAGGGTCCTACACCGGGGAGCTGTTTTTT	TRBV19	medium-sized	TRBJ2-2	-
CAISEPGRGYTF	TGTGCCATCAGTGAACCAGGGCGAGGCTACACCTTC	TRBV10-3	-	TRBJ1-2	-
CASSLAGTIGRYNEQFF	TGTGCCAGCAGCTTAGCGGGGACTATCGGGAGATACAATGAGCAGTTCTTC	TRBV7-3	few	TRBJ2-1	TRBD2
CARSLGRGSQETQYF	TGTGCCAGAAGCTTGGGACGCGGGAGCCAAGAGACCCAGTACTTC	TRBV5-5	-	TRBJ2-5	TRBD2
CASTGLGTGELFF	TGTGCCAGCACGGGGCTTGGAACCGGGGAGCTGTTTTTT	TRBV6-5	few	TRBJ2-2	-
CASSHQGQIYGYTF	TGCGCCAGCAGCCATCAGGGACAGATCTATGGCTACACCTTC	TRBV4-1	medium-sized	TRBJ1-2	TRBD1
CASSLGGPGNSEQYF	TGTGCCAGCAGCTTAGGGGGACCGGGAAATTCCGAGCAGTACTTC	TRBV11-1	-	TRBJ2-7	-
CASQTRGGSYEQYF	TGTGCCAGCCAAACGAGGGGCGGGAGCTACGAGCAGTACTTC	TRBV6-1	few	TRBJ2-7	TRBD2
CATSVNSYYGYTF	TGTGCCACCAGCGTAAACAGCTACTATGGCTACACCTTC	TRBV15	medium-sized	TRBJ1-2	-
CASSLGSRAHYGYTF	TGTGCCAGCAGCTTGGGAAGCAGGGCTCACTATGGCTACACCTTC	TRBV5-4	-	TRBJ1-2	-
CASSQDPQAKAFF	TGTGCCAGCAGCCAAGATCCACAGGCTAAAGCTTTCTTT	TRBV5-3	-	TRBJ1-1	-
CASSFTVTFLVGTSGRAWNEQFF	TGTGCCAGCAGTTTTACGGTAACATTTCTTGTGGGGACTAGCGGGAGGGCCTGGAATGAGCAGTTCTTC	TRBV28	-	TRBJ2-1	TRBD2
CASSLTGGTGELFF	TGTGCCAGCAGCTTAACAGGGGGCACCGGGGAGCTGTTTTTT	TRBV11-2	-	TRBJ2-2	TRBD1
CASSPRKETQYF	TGTGCCAGCAGCCCTAGAAAGGAGACCCAGTACTTC	TRBV13	few	TRBJ2-5	-
CASSPGRGGPFGGELFF	TGTGCCAGCAGCCCCGGACGGGGGGGGCCCTTCGGAGGGGAGCTGTTTTTT	TRBV11-3	few	TRBJ2-2	TRBD2
CASKRGLAGSEQFF	TGTGCCAGCAAAAGGGGACTAGCGGGTTCTGAGCAGTTCTTC	TRBV6-9	few	TRBJ2-1	TRBD2
CASSLDRGRYNEQFF	TGTGCCAGCAGCTTGGATAGGGGGCGCTACAATGAGCAGTTCTTC	TRBV5-4	-	TRBJ2-1	TRBD1
CASSQGPGSAEQYF	TGCGCCAGCAGCCAAGGTCCCGGTTCTGCCGAGCAGTACTTC	TRBV4-1	once	TRBJ2-7	-
CASSPGLSYEQYF	TGTGCCAGCAGCCCGGGACTCTCCTACGAGCAGTACTTC	TRBV7-3	-	TRBJ2-7	-
CASSYSIAYNEQFF	TGTGCCAGCAGTTACTCGATAGCTTACAATGAGCAGTTCTTC	TRBV6-6	once	TRBJ2-1	-
CSARRHEQYF	TGCAGTGCTAGAAGACACGAGCAGTACTTC	TRBV20-1	-	TRBJ2-7	-
CASSLRNQPQHF	TGTGCCAGCAGCTTGCGCAATCAGCCCCAGCATTTT	TRBV5-3	few	TRBJ1-5	-
CASSPPGQGHYGYTF	TGTGCCAGCTCACCACCGGGACAGGGCCACTATGGCTACACCTTC	TRBV18	few	TRBJ1-2	TRBD1
CASSPRRGDTYEQYF	TGTGCCAGCAGTCCCCGGAGAGGTGATACCTACGAGCAGTACTTC	TRBV6-5	few	TRBJ2-7	-
CASTSLNEQFF	TGTGCCAGCACTTCCCTCAATGAGCAGTTCTTC	TRBV5-5	-	TRBJ2-1	-
CASSLDTDTQYF	TGTGCCAGCAGTTTAGACACAGATACGCAGTATTTT	TRBV6-8	-	TRBJ2-3	-
CASSLAGGGTDTQYF	TGTGCCAGCAGCTTAGCGGGAGGGGGCACAGATACGCAGTATTTT	TRBV11-3	few	TRBJ2-3	TRBD2
CASSPRTSRLHTDTQYF	TGTGCCAGCAGCCCCCGGACTAGCAGACTACACACAGATACGCAGTATTTT	TRBV11-2	-	TRBJ2-3	TRBD2
CASSQDRGIGRNTIYF	TGTGCCAGCAGCCAAGATCGGGGGATAGGAAGAAACACCATATATTTT	TRBV4-2	few	TRBJ1-3	-
CASSREGVTGELFF	TGCGCCAGCAGCCGAGAGGGGGTCACCGGGGAGCTGTTTTTT	TRBV5-1	medium-sized	TRBJ2-2	-
CASSLLAGGYEQYF	TGTGCCAGCAGCTTACTAGCGGGAGGGTACGAGCAGTACTTC	TRBV7-9	few	TRBJ2-7	TRBD2
CSVDRALSGANVLTF	TGCAGCGTGGACAGGGCCCTCTCTGGGGCCAACGTCCTGACTTTC	TRBV29-1	few	TRBJ2-6	TRBD1
CASSEWGRQGEAFF	TGTGCCAGCAGTGAATGGGGGAGGCAGGGGGAGGCTTTCTTT	TRBV25-1	few	TRBJ1-1	TRBD1
CTSSLAGGPSGRDALMDEQFF	TGCACCAGCAGCCTCGCCGGGGGTCCTAGCGGGAGGGACGCCCTTATGGATGAGCAGTTCTTC	TRBV1	-	TRBJ2-1	-
CASSFTGVYNRGQADTQYF	TGTGCCAGCAGTTTTACGGGGGTATATAACAGGGGGCAGGCAGATACGCAGTATTTT	TRBV28	-	TRBJ2-3	TRBD1
CASSLEYFNEQYF	TGTGCCAGCAGCTTAGAATACTTCAACGAGCAGTACTTC	TRBV7-2	medium-sized	TRBJ2-7	-
CASLKQGGTEAFF	TGTGCCTCATTAAAACAGGGAGGCACTGAAGCTTTCTTT	TRBV30	once	TRBJ1-1	-
CASSATGTGTEKLFF	TGTGCCAGCAGCGCCACCGGGACAGGGACTGAAAAACTGTTTTTT	TRBV9	-	TRBJ1-4	TRBD1
CASSFDRVTEAFF	TGTGCCAGCAGCTTCGACAGGGTCACTGAAGCTTTCTTT	TRBV7-9	-	TRBJ1-1	TRBD1
CASSPTGSETQYF	TGTGCCAGCAGCCCTACTGGGAGCGAGACCCAGTACTTC	TRBV11-2	-	TRBJ2-5	-
CASSWDRNGYTF	TGTGCCAGCAGTTGGGACAGGAATGGCTACACCTTC	TRBV6-5	-	TRBJ1-2	TRBD1
CAISRLAGSERTQYF	TGTGCCATCAGCAGACTAGCGGGAAGTGAGCGGACGCAGTATTTT	TRBV10-3	-	TRBJ2-3	TRBD2
CASSQGLQIYEQYF	TGCGCCAGCAGCCAAGGACTACAGATCTACGAGCAGTACTTC	TRBV5-1	large	TRBJ2-7	-
CASSGLAFTEQFF	TGTGCCAGCAGTGGACTAGCGTTTACTGAGCAGTTCTTC	TRBV6-5	-	TRBJ2-1	TRBD2
CASSGGDQPQHF	TGTGCCAGCAGCGGAGGGGATCAGCCCCAGCATTTT	TRBV11-2	few	TRBJ1-5	-
CASSIKTGGGYTF	TGTGCCAGTAGTATTAAGACAGGGGGTGGCTACACCTTC	TRBV19	medium-sized	TRBJ1-2	TRBD1
CAVRSTYGGYEQYF	TGTGCCGTCCGAAGTACCTACGGGGGCTACGAGCAGTACTTC	TRBV10-3	few	TRBJ2-7	-
CASSLRNQPQHF	TGTGCCAGCAGCTTGCGCAATCAGCCCCAGCATTTT	TRBV5-5	-	TRBJ1-5	-